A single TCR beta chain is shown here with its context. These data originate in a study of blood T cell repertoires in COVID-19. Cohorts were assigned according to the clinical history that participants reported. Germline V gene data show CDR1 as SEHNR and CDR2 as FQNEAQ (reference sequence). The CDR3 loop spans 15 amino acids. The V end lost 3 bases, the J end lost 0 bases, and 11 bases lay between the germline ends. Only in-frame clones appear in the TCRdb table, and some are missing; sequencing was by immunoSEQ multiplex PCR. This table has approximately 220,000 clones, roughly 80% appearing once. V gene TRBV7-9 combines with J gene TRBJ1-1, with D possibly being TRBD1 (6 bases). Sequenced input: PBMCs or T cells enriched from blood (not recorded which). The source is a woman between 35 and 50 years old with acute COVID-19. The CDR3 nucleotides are TGTGCCAGCAGCTTGTCACAGGGAGTGAACACTGAAGCTTTCTTT. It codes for CASSLSQGVNTEAFF.